This T cell receptor (beta chain) is drawn from a study of T cells in Graves' hyperthyroidism and ophthalmopathy (dated by TCRdb to between 2018 and 2020). Notes on the research overall: Peripheral blood was sampled at the time of initial diagnosis, prior to any treatment. The roughly 91 discovery patients were randomly divided into training and test sets at a 7:3 ratio. The paper describes TCR Vbeta CDR3 sequencing of around 140 peripheral blood samples, made up of roughly 45 ophthalmopathy patients, some 80 hyperthyroidism patients and 17 progressor patients. The study also compared thyroid tissue and blood T-cell repertoires from a handful of Graves' hyperthyroidism patients. After blood sampling, hyperthyroidism patients were treated with methimazole at a starting dose of 30 mg daily, and ophthalmopathy patients were treated with high-dose intravenous methylprednisolone. An independent validation cohort of fewer than 20 hyperthyroidism patients and about 15 patients who later progressed to ophthalmopathy tested prospective prediction of ophthalmopathy. To identify TCR V-J signatures that set the groups apart, the researchers used a discovery cohort of about a hundred patients, made up of fewer than 50 with Graves' ophthalmopathy and some 55 with stable Graves' hyperthyroidism.

Here is what the overall study found, with its caveats: Sample size was not statistically predetermined, and blinding of investigators to group allocation was not performed. Most expanded thyroid clonotypes (frequency above 0.001) were also found in blood, which suggests that blood repertoires may mirror thyroid immune responses. A model built on a 13 V-J signature distinguished ophthalmopathy from stable hyperthyroidism, reaching about 89% sensitivity and around 81% specificity in cross-validation and 80%/75% in testing. During validation, the model predicted progression to ophthalmopathy a median of around 7 months ahead of onset, with more than 55% sensitivity and 72% to 80% specificity.

The TCR beta CDR3 regions were amplified from RNA transcripts. The TCR CDR3 was subjected to a first round of RT-PCR using the HTBI primer set and the Qiagen OneStep RT-PCR kit. The libraries were constructed in a second round of multiplex PCR and then size-selected and purified. Libraries were sequenced paired-end with 100 bp reads on an Illumina HiSeq2000. The original pipeline was this. SOAPnuke was used to process the raw data, throwing out any read that contained adapters or uncalled bases, had a mean Phred below 15, or lacked an exact constant-primer or identifier match. COPE v1.2.5 was used to merge the high-quality paired reads, and each unique nucleotide sequence was defined as a clonotype. MiTCR v1.1 was used to align the clonotypes against IMGT TRBV, TRBD and TRBJ reference segments. The analysis included only V-J combinations with a frequency above 0.0001, which together covered more than 99% of the repertoires. A TCS score was defined as the ratio between F50 (clonal expansion) and ExV (chaos), using BLOSUM62-based TCRdist between CDR3 peptides within each V-J. Welch's t-statistics and random forest reduced some 510 V-J features to around 14, which were used in a naive Bayes classifier (R e1071). TCRdb reran the public reads through fastp at Q25 and MiXCR, keeping productive beta chains. A single entry per CDR3 protein holds the most common genes and DNA from its merged rows. None of the V and J calls come from the authors' own analysis; TCRdb made them. The sample profile shows approximately 270,000 distinct CDR3 sequences; roughly 15% of them were found once. The ten biggest clones cover about an eighth of the sample.

This clonotype was detected only a few times. What this receptor recognizes is not known. Base-call qualities are not available, and no considerably larger clone is one nucleotide away. Taken from cysteine to phenylalanine, the CDR3 has 18 residues. Of all the DNA, just the CDR3 is kept, 54 bases in frame from base 1. As encoded in the germline V gene, CDR1 is MDHEN while CDR2 is SYDVKM. Ends trimmed: V by 7 bases, J by 2 bases; bases unmatched to a gene: 16. Hyperthyroidism patients were newly diagnosed, had a disease duration of under 2 months, and were aged 18 to 65 years. Patients with uncontrolled infections, other autoimmune diseases, pregnancy or lactation were excluded. Clinical symptoms, serum thyroxine and TRAb, thyroid ultrasound, and orbital computed tomography formed the basis for the diagnoses. For progressor patients, blood was drawn at the first diagnosis of hyperthyroidism, before any ophthalmopathy symptoms had appeared. PBMCs were separated from under 11 ml of fresh peripheral blood using Ficoll-Paque density gradient centrifugation. Patients classed as progressors first received a Graves' hyperthyroidism diagnosis and then went on to develop ophthalmopathy during follow-up. Total RNA was extracted with Trizol reagent, and quality was checked on an Agilent 2100 Bioanalyzer.

The sequencing sample was made of blood. This TCR was sampled from a woman between 40 and 55 years old with Graves' hyperthyroidism that later progressed to Graves' ophthalmopathy. Recombination linked TRBV28 to TRBJ1-4, with 7 bases aligning to TRBD1. The nucleotides are TGTGCCAGCACTATTTTTTGGACAGGTTTTGGGACTAATGAAAAACTGTTTTTT. This yields the protein CASTIFWTGFGTNEKLFF.